The entry below gives a single T cell receptor (beta chain) sequence along with its context. Its antigen target is currently unknown. Base qualities are not recorded, but no much larger clone differs from it by a single base. This specimen belongs to a study of blood T cell repertoires in COVID-19 (dated by TCRdb to the early 2020s). As for the study more broadly: Samples from collaborators originated in the United States, Italy and Spain and spanned both the acute and convalescent phases of COVID-19. Where available, HLA class I and class II types were obtained from metadata supplied by the sample provider rather than from assay-based typing. Sample metadata almost always included a de-identified subject ID, COVID-19 status, age in years and sex. The dataset comprised deeply sampled blood TCRbeta repertoires from subjects exposed to, actively infected with, or recovered from COVID-19. A freely available public database, intended as a resource for researchers studying the immune response to SARS-CoV-2, is where the repertoires were released. The material from the prospective study consisted of cDNA or gDNA derived from T cells, B-cell-depleted T cells, or PBMCs. Samples came from the ongoing ImmuneRACE study (first 160 participants) plus 1,254 subjects from 6 global collaborators. Overall study results and their limits: Clinical and demographic metadata were provided uncurated, with the amount varying by source and participant.

TCRbeta CDR3 regions were amplified from genomic DNA using the immunoSEQ Assay, a bias-controlled multiplex PCR. In the paper's pipeline: Within the assay, amplification of reference gene primers was used to estimate how many nucleated cells each sample contained. To quantify the absolute abundance of each unique TCRbeta CDR3 rearrangement, sequence reads were collapsed and filtered. For each sample, productive Simpson clonality was calculated as the square root of Simpson's diversity index across productive rearrangements. The table comes from immuneACCESS by way of TCRdb, which keeps in-frame sequences with V and J called. Part of the clones is missing from these tables; in studies checked, under half for an unresolved V gene and the rest for unknown reasons. From that table come the V and J calls and clone size; the DNA was used to work out D and trimming. For this sample the table gives about 210,000 clones, of which approximately 89% were detected only once. Clones ranked in the top ten supply 4% to 5.5% of the sample.

The collaborating institutions used their own protocols to collect whole blood in K2EDTA tubes. For TCRbeta analysis, collaborator samples were shipped as frozen whole blood, as isolated PBMCs, or as DNA extracted from either sample type. The source is a woman between 40 and 50 years old with acute or convalescent COVID-19. Input material: peripheral blood.

The DNA reads TGTGCCACCAGTGATCGTCCCCGGCAGGGGGCCCATCAGCCCCAGCATTTT. Its protein reads: CATSDRPRQGAHQPQHF. The chain uses TRBV24-1 and TRBJ1-5; 8 bases in the middle match TRBD1. CDR1 and CDR2 are read off the germline V gene as KGHDR and SFDVKD. The CDR3 contains 17 residues, cysteine and phenylalanine counted. The read is trimmed to its CDR3 DNA, 51 bases read in frame from base 1. V ends up 3 bases short and J 5 bases short, with an unmatched junction base count of 11.